Below, 6 T cell receptor beta chains from the same sample are listed, as sequenced in a study of graft-versus-host responses after intestinal transplantation. This table comes from immunoSEQ multiplex PCR, and its TCRdb copy is limited to in-frame clones, with some not included. Among approximately 5,100 clones listed, 27% were seen once. Plating combined roughly 200,000 CFSE-labeled responder cells with roughly 200,000 irradiated, violet-dye-labeled stimulator cells. Sample: alloreactive CD8+ T cells from a mixed lymphocyte reaction culture, taken before transplantation. Subset described: CFSE-low proliferating T cells sorted from roughly 6-day pre-transplant mixed lymphocyte reaction (GvH or HvG direction). The source of these receptors is a human patient who was an organ donor for intestinal transplantation.

V gene TRBV5-1 combines with J gene TRBJ2-7; TRBD1 matches at 7 bases. Germline CDR1 is SGHRS and CDR2 is YFSETQ. The CDR3 length is 18 residues. The J segment lost 2 bases and the V segment lost 0 bases, leaving 14 bases of the junction unmatched. CDR3 sequence: CASSLGPIPRDSAYEQYV. The CDR3 region has the DNA TGCGCCAGCAGCTTGGGCCCCATACCCCGGGACAGCGCCTACGAGCAGTACGTC.

This clone counts as medium-sized. The chain combines TRBV6-5 with TRBJ1-2; D is undetermined. Trimming removed 3 bases at V and 5 bases at J, with 10 bases between. Germline V gene sequence: CDR1 MNHEY, CDR2 SVGAGI. CDR3 length equals 13 residues. The CDR3 region has the DNA TGTGCCAGCAGTTATGGTGGAGATTATGGCTACACCTTC. Amino acids: CASSYGGDYGYTF.

In this sample, this clone is medium-sized. This CDR3 reads CASRQLGEEHTEAFF. CDR3 sequence (DNA): TGTGCCAGCAGGCAACTGGGGGAGGAACACACTGAAGCTTTCTTT. This chain connects TRBV21-1 to TRBJ1-1. TRBV21-1 is a pseudogene segment. This CDR3 contains 15 residues.

Relative to its sample, this clone is medium-sized. The chain uses TRBV4-1 and TRBJ2-5; TRBD2 agrees at 7 bases. The V gene end was trimmed by 1 base and the J gene end by 1 base; junction bases not matched to a gene: 9. CDR1 is MGHRA, CDR2 YSYEKL, per germline. The CDR3 covers 17 residues. The CDR3 sequence: CASSQVFPGGRQETQYF. CDR3 DNA sequence: TGCGCCAGCAGCCAAGTCTTTCCGGGGGGACGCCAAGAGACCCAGTACTTC.

This clone was counted only a few times. The chain recombines TRBV10-3 with TRBJ2-5, with D unclear. Trimming cost V 3 bases and J 2 bases, with 16 bases left between them. The CDR3 has 16 amino acids. Germline-derived CDR1 and CDR2 are ENHRY and SYGVKD. The CDR3 is CAISDPHEYRQETQYF. In DNA, the CDR3 is TGTGCCATCAGTGACCCACATGAGTACAGACAAGAGACCCAGTACTTC.

This clone has just a few counts. This chain links TRBV5-4 with TRBJ1-6, with 8 positions matching TRBD1. This CDR3 region has 16 residues. The V and J ends lost 0 bases and 6 bases, in that order; junction bases with no gene match: 5. The germline V gene has CDR1 SGHNT and CDR2 YYREEE (reference sequence). For the CDR3, the DNA is TGTGCCAGCAGCTTGGATCCTGGACAGGGTAATTCACCCCTCCACTTT. Amino acid sequence: CASSLDPGQGNSPLHF.